A selection of T cell receptor beta chains follows, all from one sample in a study of radiotherapy plus CTLA-4 blockade in lung cancer. The method was immunoSEQ multiplex PCR; TCRdb's version includes in-frame clones alone and lacks a portion of them. The sample shows 95,000 to 150,000 clones, just under 90% of them seen only once. The starting material was peripheral blood, obtained from a patient treated with radiotherapy plus ipilimumab. The receptors derive from a human donor with non-small cell lung cancer that progressed on radiotherapy plus ipilimumab. CDR3s include the opening cysteine and the closing phenylalanine or tryptophan. D genes are given only for firm matches. Only some rows state a clone size, as once, few, many or a class for expanded clones.

J: TRBJ2-7
D: NA
V: TRBV5-1
size: NA
length: 11
DNA: TGCGCCAGCAGGGACAACTACGAGCAGTACTTC
CDR3: CASRDNYEQYF

J: TRBJ2-3
D: TRBD1
V: TRBV7-3
size: once
length: 16
DNA: TGTGCCAGCAGCAAAGGACCGACAGGGGGGCAAGATACGCAGTATTTT
CDR3: CASSKGPTGGQDTQYF

J: TRBJ2-3
D: NA
V: TRBV27
size: NA
length: 14
DNA: TGTGCCAGCACCCACCGGCCTCGCACAGATACGCAGTATTTT
CDR3: CASTHRPRTDTQYF

J: TRBJ2-3
D: NA
V: TRBV10-2
size: few
length: 15
DNA: TGCGCCAGCAGTGCAAGCGGAGGGGGTGAGGATACGCAGTATTTT
CDR3: CASSASGGGEDTQYF

J: TRBJ2-1
D: TRBD2
V: TRBV7-2
size: once
length: 13
DNA: TGTGCCAGCAGCGCCGGGACTAGGGGTGAGCAGTTCTTC
CDR3: CASSAGTRGEQFF

J: TRBJ1-4
D: NA
V: TRBV6-6
size: NA
length: 14
DNA: TGTGCCAGCATTAAGGCGAGGGCTAATGAAAAACTGTTTTTT
CDR3: CASIKARANEKLFF

J: TRBJ2-7
D: NA
V: TRBV11-2
size: NA
length: 16
DNA: TGTGCCAGCAGCTTATCAAAAAGGGGGGGCTCCTACGAGCAGTACTTC
CDR3: CASSLSKRGGSYEQYF

J: TRBJ2-1
D: TRBD2
V: TRBV18
size: NA
length: 15
DNA: TGTGCCAGCTCACCGGGACTAGCGGGATTGAATGAGCAGTTCTTC
CDR3: CASSPGLAGLNEQFF

J: TRBJ1-1
D: NA
V: TRBV5-1
size: NA
length: 14
DNA: TGCGCCAGCAGCACCTCAGGGCGGGGCACTGAAGCTTTCTTT
CDR3: CASSTSGRGTEAFF

J: TRBJ1-1
D: NA
V: TRBV5-1
size: NA
length: 14
DNA: TGCGCCAGCAGCCTCCGGGGGGCGACCGGTGAAGCTTTCTTT
CDR3: CASSLRGATGEAFF

J: TRBJ1-3
D: TRBD1
V: TRBV2
size: NA
length: 14
DNA: TGTGCCAGCAGTGCGGACAGGGCTGGAAACACCATATATTTT
CDR3: CASSADRAGNTIYF